These 24 T cell receptor beta chains were all obtained from the same sample, sequenced in a study of blood T cell repertoires in COVID-19. The protocol was immunoSEQ multiplex PCR, while the TCRdb copy is restricted to in-frame clones and leaves out a portion. The sample has about 210,000 clones, 88% seen once; the top ten hold 1.6%. The sequenced sample was peripheral blood. Source of these receptors: a man in his late teens or twenties with active or convalescent COVID-19.

This chain joins TRBV15 and TRBJ1-2; 10 nucleotides align to TRBD1. The CDR3 consists of 15 residues. J lost 1 base, V lost 4 bases, and 3 bases had no gene match. Germline CDR1 LNHNV, CDR2 YYDKDF (reference sequence). The CDR3: CATSTRDRGNYGYTF. As DNA, the CDR3 is TGTGCCACCAGCACCCGGGACAGGGGTAACTATGGCTACACCTTC.

This rearrangement joins TRBV6-5 to TRBJ1-4, with 7 nucleotides matching TRBD1. The CDR3 runs to 15 residues. V lost 2 bases, J lost 7 bases, and 7 bases stayed unmatched. Germline lookup yields CDR1 MNHEY and CDR2 SVGAGI. CDR3 coding DNA: TGTGCCAGCAGTTACCGAGGGGGCTTGGGTGAAAAACTGTTTTTT. Encoded protein: CASSYRGGLGEKLFF.

The chain links TRBV2 to TRBJ1-3; no clear D. Per the germline V gene, CDR1 is SNHLY and CDR2 is FYNNEI. Trimming left V 6 bases short and J 4 bases short, with 4 bases between. This CDR3 is 11 amino acids long. CDR3 sequence reads: CASRQGNTIYF. The CDR3 DNA is TGTGCCAGCAGGCAGGGAAACACCATATATTTT.

Here the CDR3 DNA reads TGTGCCAGCAGCTTGGCCTCTAGCGGGAGAATAAGCACAGATACGCAGTATTTT. Protein product: CASSLASSGRISTDTQYF. This chain uses TRBV5-4 with TRBJ2-3; 10 bases are a match to TRBD2. V shed 0 bases, J shed 0 bases, and the junction held 7 bases outside the gene matches. Germline assignment: CDR1 SGHNT and CDR2 YYREEE (reference sequence). CDR3 length: 18 residues.

As for this clone: Additional DNA sequences in this sample encode the identical CDR3. The chain couples TRBV7-2 to TRBJ2-5; 14 bases agree with TRBD2. Germline trimming cut 4 bases from V and 5 bases from J; bases unmatched to any gene: 9. The CDR3 is made up of 17 amino acids. The germline CDR1 and CDR2 sequences are SGHTA and FQGNSA. The CDR3 here is CASSSGLAGGSGETQYF. DNA of the CDR3: TGTGCCAGCAGCTCTGGACTAGCGGGGGGATCGGGGGAGACCCAGTACTTC.

The V gene is TRBV6-4, the J gene TRBJ1-5; possibly TRBD1 for D (6 bases). This CDR3 spans 13 amino acids. Germline V lookup: CDR1 MRHNA, CDR2 SNTAGT. V was clipped by 4 bases and J by 5 bases, with 9 bases between them. This CDR3 reads CASSVGAHQPQHF. The CDR3 DNA reads TGTGCCAGCAGTGTGGGGGCCCATCAGCCCCAGCATTTT.

The chain links TRBV11-2 to TRBJ2-1; perhaps TRBD2 as D (5 bases). V was clipped by 6 bases and J by 7 bases, with 13 bases between them. The V gene's germline CDR1 is SGHAT and CDR2 FQNNGV. CDR3 length equals 13 residues. The CDR3 nucleotides are TGTGCCAGCAGTGCGAGGACTGGGAATGAGCAGTTCTTC. This gives the protein CASSARTGNEQFF.

This clone was recorded only once. The chain couples TRBV19 to TRBJ2-7, with TRBD1 matching 8 bases. The germline V gene encodes CDR1 LNHDA and CDR2 SQIVND (reference sequence). The CDR3 loop spans 15 amino acids. After removal of 5 bases from V and 6 bases from J, the junction contained 12 bases not matched to a gene. The CDR3 nucleotides read TGTGCCAGTAGTGCGTTGAGACAGGGGAGCTCCGAGCAGTACTTC. It translates to CASSALRQGSSEQYF. Drawing the rest from reference TRBV19 and TRBJ2-7, the complete variable domain is DGGITQSPKYLFRKEGQNVTLSCEQNLNHDAMYWYRQDPGQGLRLIYYSQIVNDFQKGDIAEGYSVSREKKESFPLTVTSAQKNPTAFYLCASSALRQGSSEQYFGPGTRLTVT.

This clone occurred a few times. V is TRBV6-2 or TRBV6-3 and J is TRBJ2-7; TRBD2 is a possible D gene (6 bases). Germline values: CDR1 MNHEY, CDR2 SVGEGT. V lost 5 bases and J lost 5, with 19 bases in between. This CDR3 is 15 amino acids long. As DNA, the CDR3 is TGTGCCAGCAGTCTCACGCGGGACCCGGGCCACGAGCAGTACTTC. Residues: CASSLTRDPGHEQYF.

The CDR3, as DNA: TGTGCCAGCATTCCATGGGACAGGGGTTCACCCCTCCACTTT. Protein product: CASIPWDRGSPLHF. V is TRBV6-5 and J is TRBJ1-6, with 10 bases fitting TRBD1. The CDR3 spans 14 residues. Germline trimming cut 7 bases from V and 9 bases from J; bases unmatched to any gene: 6. In germline, CDR1 is MNHEY, CDR2 SVGAGI.

The rearrangement links TRBV7-8 to TRBJ2-7; D uncertain. The ends were cut back, 0 bases at V and 4 bases at J, with 10 bases in the middle. Germline assignment: CDR1 SGHVS and CDR2 FQNEAQ. CDR3 length: 14 residues. CDR3 DNA sequence: TGTGCCAGCAGCTTAGCGCGCCGTGGTTACGAGCAGTACTTC. Translated, it gives CASSLARRGYEQYF.

Concerning this clone itself: A junction boundary mismatches the germline segment, possibly from a read error. J is TRBJ1-2 and V is TRBV10-3; D possibly corresponds to TRBD1 (5 bases). The CDR3 sequence is 14 residues long. CDR1 ENHRY and CDR2 SYGVKD come from the germline V gene. For the CDR3, the DNA is TGTGCCATCAGAGAGTTACAGGCGAACTATGGCTACACCTTC. This encodes CAIRELQANYGYTF.

As to this clone: Other nucleotide sequences from this sample produce the same CDR3. The rearrangement uses TRBV9 and TRBJ2-7; no clear D gene. Trimming removed 0 bases at V and 1 base at J, with 8 bases between. The CDR3 is 14 residues long. Per the germline V gene, CDR1 is SGDLS and CDR2 is YYNGEE. The CDR3 sequence: CASSVGPGSYEQYF. DNA of the CDR3: TGTGCCAGCAGCGTAGGTCCGGGTTCCTACGAGCAGTACTTC. Based on the CDR3 plus reference TRBV9 and TRBJ2-7, the full variable domain is DSGVTQTPKHLITATGQRVTLRCSPRSGDLSVYWYQQSLDQGLQFLIQYYNGEERAKGNILERFSAQQFPDLHSELNLSSLELGDSALYFCASSVGPGSYEQYFGPGTRLTVT.

The J gene is TRBJ2-2, the V gene TRBV5-1, with 7 positions matching TRBD1. V shed 6 bases and J 3 bases; nucleotides not matched to a gene: 8. The V gene's germline CDR1 is SGHRS and CDR2 YFSETQ. CDR3 length: 15 residues. Here the CDR3 DNA reads TGCGCCAGCACCCGACAGGGCCGGGACACCGGGGAGCTGTTTTTT. It codes for CASTRQGRDTGELFF.

The rearrangement links TRBV7-8 to TRBJ2-7, with D possibly matching TRBD1 (6 bases). Deletions cut 6 bases from V and 3 bases from J, with 18 bases between. In germline, CDR1 is SGHVS, CDR2 FQNEAQ. This CDR3 is 15 amino acids long. The CDR3 loop is CASRAGRQDYYEQYF. Here the CDR3 DNA reads TGTGCCAGCAGGGCAGGCCGACAGGATTACTACGAGCAGTACTTC.

The J gene is TRBJ2-7, the V gene TRBV6-2 or TRBV6-3; TRBD2 aligns across 7 bases. The junction had 11 bases not matched to a gene; V was cut back by 0 bases and J by 3 bases. Germline loops: CDR1 MNHEY, CDR2 SVGEGT. This CDR3 comprises 17 residues. The CDR3 loop is CASSYSVGGNYHYEQYF. The CDR3 nucleotides read TGTGCCAGCAGTTACTCCGTGGGGGGGAATTACCACTACGAGCAGTACTTC.

The chain employs TRBV15 and TRBJ2-5; 7 bases map to TRBD1. Trimming cost V 0 bases and J 4 bases; bases outside gene matches: 2. The germline V gene encodes CDR1 LNHNV and CDR2 YYDKDF (reference sequence). This CDR3 region has 14 residues. DNA for the CDR3: TGTGCCACCAGCAGAGACGACAGGGCAGAGACCCAGTACTTC. Amino acid sequence: CATSRDDRAETQYF.

The rearrangement joins TRBV15 to TRBJ1-2; no definite D call. This CDR3 is 14 amino acids long. Trimming shortened V by 0 bases and J by 4 bases, and 9 bases separated the two germline ends. The germline CDR1 and CDR2 sequences are LNHNV and YYDKDF (reference sequence). In DNA form, the CDR3 reads TGTGCCACCAGCAGAGAAAGAGATAGCTATGGCTACACCTTC. Its protein is CATSRERDSYGYTF. Complete variable domain (other parts from reference TRBV15 and TRBJ1-2): DAMVIQNPRYQVTQFGKPVTLSCSQTLNHNVMYWYQQKSSQAPKLLFHYYDKDFNNEADTPDNFQSRRPNTSFCFLDIRSPGLGDTAMYLCATSRERDSYGYTFGSGTRLTVV.

The J gene is TRBJ2-2, the V gene TRBV5-1; 9 bases are a match to TRBD1. CDR3 length equals 14 residues. With 5 bases clipped from V and 3 bases from J, the junction kept 2 bases outside the gene matches. Germline loops: CDR1 SGHRS, CDR2 YFSETQ. The CDR3 sequence is CASRGQGYTGELFF. The CDR3 nucleotides read TGCGCCAGCAGGGGACAGGGTTACACCGGGGAGCTGTTTTTT.

V usage is TRBV29-1 and J usage is TRBJ1-5; TRBD1 might be the D (6 bases). V was clipped by 4 bases and J by 6 bases, with 10 bases between them. Germline CDR1 is SQVTM and CDR2 is ANQGSEA. The CDR3 is made up of 12 amino acids. The CDR3 DNA is TGCAGCGTTGTACAGGGCGGTCAGCCCCAGCATTTT. It specifies CSVVQGGQPQHF. The full variable domain, in which reference TRBV29-1 and TRBJ1-5 provide the parts outside the CDR3, is SAVISQKPSRDICQRGTSLTIQCQVDSQVTMMFWYRQQPGQSLTLIATANQGSEATYESGFVIDKFPISRPNLTFSTLTVSNMSPEDSSIYLCSVVQGGQPQHFGDGTRLSIL.

The J gene is TRBJ1-1, the V gene TRBV5-1; 10 nucleotides line up with TRBD1. V shed 4 bases and J 0 bases; nucleotides not matched to a gene: 15. The CDR3 runs to 19 residues. Germline V gene data show CDR1 as SGHRS and CDR2 as YFSETQ. The CDR3 protein is CASSPNVGTGVSVNTEAFF. The CDR3 region has the DNA TGCGCCAGCAGCCCTAATGTCGGGACAGGGGTGAGTGTGAACACTGAAGCTTTCTTT.

The chain couples TRBV3-1 (or the pseudogene TRBV3-2) to TRBJ1-4, with TRBD1 matching 7 bases. Trimming cost V 2 bases and J 3 bases; bases outside gene matches: 3. The germline gives CDR1 LGHDT, CDR2 YNNKEL (reference sequence). The CDR3 is 15 amino acids. CDR3 DNA: TGTGCCAGCAGCCAAACGACAGGGTCTAATGAAAAACTGTTTTTT. This gives the protein CASSQTTGSNEKLFF.

V and J are TRBV12-3 or TRBV12-4 and TRBJ1-2; D is unresolved. V lost 4 bases and J 9 bases, leaving 15 bases between the germline ends. The CDR3 covers 13 residues. The CDR3 DNA sequence: TGTGCCAGCAGTTCCTCGCCCTCTAATAGCTACACCTTC. Translation: CASSSSPSNSYTF.

This chain joins TRBV5-1 and TRBJ1-2; the D gene is possibly TRBD1 (6 bases). Trimming removed 4 bases from V and 6 bases from J, with 13 bases in between. The CDR3 has 13 residues. Germline V gene sequence: CDR1 SGHRS, CDR2 YFSETQ. CDR3 protein: CASSPQGSDGYTF. The CDR3 DNA sequence: TGCGCCAGCAGCCCACAGGGTTCGGATGGCTACACCTTC.